What follows are 2 T cell receptor beta chains derived from one specimen sequenced in a study of blood T cell repertoires in COVID-19. TCRdb's table, derived via immunoSEQ multiplex PCR, lists solely in-frame clones and lacks some. The top ten clones hold around 3% of a sample with about 120,000 clones, more than 75% of them seen once. Sequenced: peripheral blood. These receptors originate from a woman aged 45-65 years with acute or convalescent COVID-19.

The CDR3 DNA reads TGTGCCAGCAGTTTGGGACTAACGGGGTACGAGCAGTACTTC. It yields the protein CASSLGLTGYEQYF. The J gene is TRBJ2-7, the V gene TRBV28, with 7 bases fitting TRBD2. The junction had 6 bases not matched to a gene; V was cut back by 3 bases and J by 4 bases. Germline V gene data show CDR1 as MDHEN and CDR2 as SYDVKM. CDR3 length: 14 amino acids. Based on the CDR3 plus reference TRBV28 and TRBJ2-7, the full variable domain is DVKVTQSSRYLVKRTGEKVFLECVQDMDHENMFWYRQDPGLGLRLIYFSYDVKMKEKGDIPEGYSVSREKKERFSLILESASTNQTSMYLCASSLGLTGYEQYFGPGTRLTVT.

This clone was counted once. The CDR3 here is CASSPRDRDSYEQYF. CDR3 nucleotides: TGTGCCAGCAGTCCCCGGGACAGGGACTCCTACGAGCAGTACTTC. This chain links TRBV6-1 with TRBJ2-7; 9 bases line up with TRBD1. This CDR3 is 15 amino acids long. With V trimmed by 5 bases and J by 0 bases, 5 bases remained unmatched. Germline V gene sequence: CDR1 MNHNS, CDR2 SASEGT.